This is a list of T cell receptor beta chains from one sample in a study of molecular identifiers for immune sequencing clone quantification. TCRdb called the PCR reads again in MiXCR, with one record for every CDR3 protein. The table includes a few hundred thousand distinct CDR3 sequences, roughly 24% detected once. Sample: naive CD8+ T cells from blood, with Jurkat cell RNA spiked in. Receptors were obtained from a human donor in good health. Some libraries in this study had Jurkat cell RNA spiked in. Each CDR3 is given with its conserved first and last residue. Fields, in order: clone size, J gene, V gene, D gene, CDR3 DNA, CDR3 protein. D genes are given only for firm matches. The size of a clone is reported for some rows only, either as once, few or many, or as a class for expanded clones.

many TRBJ1-5 TRBV2 - TGTGCCAGCAGTGAAGCAGGGTCTAAACAGCCCCAGCATTTT CASSEAGSKQPQHF
- TRBJ1-1 TRBV7-6 TRBD1 TGTGCCAGCAGCTTAGCCGACAGGGGCGACACTGAAGCTTTCTTT CASSLADRGDTEAFF
- TRBJ1-5 TRBV19 - TGTGCCAGTGGTCAGGGAGTCCCCCAGCCCCAGCATTTT CASGQGVPQPQHF
- TRBJ2-3 TRBV12-3/TRBV12-4 - TGTGCCAGCACCCAAGAGCGACATAGCACAGATACGCAGTATTTT CASTQERHSTDTQYF
few TRBJ2-7 TRBV10-3 - TGTGCCATCAGTGATCAGGGGCGGGGGTACGAGCAGTACTTC CAISDQGRGYEQYF
few TRBJ2-5 TRBV2 - TGTGCCAGCGACGGGAAAATAAAAGAGACCCAGTACTTC CASDGKIKETQYF
- TRBJ2-2 TRBV5-1 - TGCGCCAGCAGCTTCCAAACACGAGCCGGCAACACCGGGGAGCTGTTTTTT CASSFQTRAGNTGELFF
- TRBJ1-5 TRBV7-8 - TGTGCCAGCAGCTTAGCGCAAGGGGACAATCAGCCCCAGCATTTT CASSLAQGDNQPQHF
- TRBJ2-3 TRBV27 TRBD2 TGTGCCAGCAGTTTATCGCCCCCAGCGGGGGGTCTAGATACGCAGTATTTT CASSLSPPAGGLDTQYF
- TRBJ2-7 TRBV14 - TGTGCCAGCAGCCAAGTGAGCTCGAGTGGGTACGAGCAGTACTTC CASSQVSSSGYEQYF
few TRBJ1-6 TRBV30 - TGTGCCTGGAAAGGGAGGCCGTTGACAGAGGATAATTCACCCCTCCACTTT CAWKGRPLTEDNSPLHF
- TRBJ2-2 TRBV12-3/TRBV12-4 - TGTGCCAGCAGCGCCATGGACACCGGGGAGCTGTTTTTT CASSAMDTGELFF
- TRBJ2-1 TRBV12-3/TRBV12-4 TRBD2 TGTGCCAGCAGCGAGGGACTAGCGGGGGGGGAAGGGCTCTTC CASSEGLAGGEGLF
- TRBJ2-7 TRBV7-6 - TGTGCCAGCAGCTTAAACGGACCCGGCTACGAGCAGTACTTC CASSLNGPGYEQYF
few TRBJ2-7 TRBV5-1 - TGCGCCAGCAGCTTGGCCTTTAGCGCCTACGAGCAGTACTTC CASSLAFSAYEQYF
- TRBJ2-3 TRBV5-1 - TGCGCCAGCAGCGCCGTTAGCACAGATACGCAGTATTTT CASSAVSTDTQYF
few TRBJ2-2 TRBV7-9 TRBD2 TGTGCCAGCCAAACTAGCGGGAGAGGCGCCGGGGAGCTGTTTTTT CASQTSGRGAGELFF